This T cell receptor (beta chain) is from a study of spatial heterogeneity in lung cancer. V lost 6 bases and J lost 1; bases outside the gene matches: 10. The CDR3 extends over 15 amino acids. Germline CDR1 DFQATT, CDR2 SNEGSKA (reference sequence). Only a few counts were recorded for this clonotype. Its antigen remains unidentified. From the 5' RACE reads, TCRdb called clonotypes with MiXCR, one entry per CDR3 protein. The data hold some 110,000 distinct CDR3 sequences, with about 12% observed a single time. The study, taken as a whole, reports: Detection of ubiquitous tumor TCRs in blood was higher at resection than follow-up.

Noted time point: blood at routine non-recurrence follow-up after resection. The input material, whole RNA from tumor, nontumor lung or frozen PBMC, was sequenced unsorted. This sequence joins TRBV20-1 and TRBJ2-7; 9 bases map to TRBD1. This sequence was found in a male donor with early-stage non-small cell lung cancer. Sample: PBMCs, taken at follow-up. The CDR3 spells CSAEEPGQGSYEQYF. CDR3 sequence (DNA): TGCAGTGCGGAAGAACCGGGACAGGGATCCTACGAGCAGTACTTC.